These 20 T cell receptor beta chains originate from one sample sequenced in a study of cytomegalovirus exposure and HLA in healthy donors. Use of 60 Vbeta and 13 Jbeta primers characterized the PCR. Clones were sequenced by immunoSEQ multiplex PCR, and TCRdb holds only the in-frame ones, with some missing. The sample consists of 85,000 to 130,000 clones, 84% of them appearing once. Sequenced: PBMCs. The receptor source for this set is a woman between 18 and 30 years old in good health and CMV-seronegative.

This sequence joins TRBV7-6 and TRBJ1-3, with D maybe TRBD1 (6 bases). CDR1 and CDR2 from the germline V gene are SGHVS and FNYEAQ. There are 16 residues in the CDR3. V gave up 5 bases and J gave up 0 bases, with 14 bases separating them. This CDR3 reads CASSDQQGYSGNTIYF. The CDR3 nucleotides are TGTGCCAGCAGCGACCAGCAGGGGTACTCTGGAAACACCATATATTTT.

This clone was seen more than once but under ten times. In DNA form, the CDR3 reads TGTGCCACCAGCAGCCTTGCAGACGGAGGACCCTACGAGCAGTACTTC. Translated, it gives CATSSLADGGPYEQYF. The chain joins TRBV15 to TRBJ2-7, with D tentatively TRBD2 (5 bases). V shed 3 bases and J shed 2 bases, with 17 bases lying between them. The CDR3 sequence is 16 residues long. Germline V gene lookup returns CDR1 LNHNV and CDR2 YYDKDF (reference sequence). Full variable domain (remainder filled in from reference TRBV15 and TRBJ2-7): DAMVIQNPRYQVTQFGKPVTLSCSQTLNHNVMYWYQQKSSQAPKLLFHYYDKDFNNEADTPDNFQSRRPNTSFCFLDIRSPGLGDTAMYLCATSSLADGGPYEQYFGPGTRLTVT.

The rearrangement joins TRBV5-1 to TRBJ1-5; no firm D call. CDR3 length: 15 residues. V was clipped by 0 bases and J by 5 bases, with 12 bases between them. Germline CDR1 SGHRS, CDR2 YFSETQ. CDR3 in amino acids: CASSLAEGRDQPQHF. The DNA of the CDR3 is TGCGCCAGCAGCTTGGCCGAAGGGAGAGATCAGCCCCAGCATTTT.

The rearrangement links TRBV6-5 to TRBJ2-5; tentatively, D is TRBD2 (5 bases). The J call may not be correct, given that the DNA end is closer to TRBJ2-7. The CDR3 consists of 14 residues. From germline, CDR1 is MNHEY and CDR2 SVGAGI. This chain's CDR3 is CASRSPRGSYEQYF. In DNA, the CDR3 is TGTGCCAGCAGATCACCCAGAGGGTCCTACGAGCAGTACTTC.

The J gene is TRBJ1-5, the V gene TRBV27; D perhaps matches TRBD1 (5 bases). CDR3 length: 13 amino acids. Germline lookup yields CDR1 MNHEY and CDR2 SMNVEV (reference sequence). Trimming shortened V by 3 bases and J by 7 bases, and 10 bases separated the two germline ends. The CDR3 coding sequence is TGTGCCAGCAGTTTCAGGGTACGGCAGCCCCAGCATTTT. It is translated as CASSFRVRQPQHF.

The chain has TRBV30 and TRBJ2-7, with D maybe TRBD2 (5 bases). The CDR3 length is 12 residues. Trimming pared 4 bases from V and 2 bases from J, leaving 9 bases between. CDR1 is GTSNPN and CDR2 is SVGIG in the germline V gene (reference sequence). The CDR3 DNA reads as TGTGCCTGGAACCGGGAAACCTACGAGCAGTACTTC. This translates into CAWNRETYEQYF.

The V call is TRBV28, the J call TRBJ2-1, with 9 nucleotides matching TRBD2. This CDR3 region has 17 residues. Trimming at V came to 1 base and at J to 10 bases, leaving 14 bases not matched to a gene. Looked up from germline, CDR1 is MDHEN and CDR2 is SYDVKM. Written as DNA, the CDR3 is TGTGCCAGCAGTTTATCCACGACTAGCGGCCCCCTCTTGGAGCAGTTCTTC. Its translation: CASSLSTTSGPLLEQFF.

V and J are TRBV11-1 and TRBJ1-3, with 7 bases identical to TRBD1. CDR3 length: 15 amino acids. Per the germline V gene, CDR1 is SGHAT and CDR2 is FQDESV (reference sequence). V shed 2 bases, J shed 4 bases, and the junction held 5 bases outside the gene matches. DNA for the CDR3: TGTGCCAGCAGCTTACCCGGACAGGAAGGAAACACCATATATTTT. It codes for CASSLPGQEGNTIYF. Together with reference TRBV11-1 and TRBJ1-3, the CDR3 gives the full variable domain: EAEVAQSPRYKITEKSQAVAFWCDPISGHATLYWYRQILGQGPELLVQFQDESVVDDSQLPKDRFSAERLKGVDSTLKIQPAELGDSAMYLCASSLPGQEGNTIYFGEGSWLTVV.

The V gene is TRBV19, the J gene TRBJ1-5; TRBD1 is a possible D gene (6 bases). Per the germline V gene, CDR1 is LNHDA and CDR2 is SQIVND (reference sequence). This CDR3 region has 15 residues. The ends were cut back, 9 bases at V and 1 base at J, with 16 bases in the middle. CDR3 sequence (DNA): TGTGCCAGCTTAACCGGGACAACCAGCAATCAGCCCCAGCATTTT. Its translation: CASLTGTTSNQPQHF.

The chain employs TRBV4-1 and TRBJ2-7; D is perhaps TRBD2 (6 bases). The CDR3 spans 15 residues. Trimming stripped 3 bases from V and 4 bases from J, with 16 bases between. CDR1 is MGHRA, CDR2 YSYEKL, per germline. CDR3 protein: CASSHPYGGVYEQYF. CDR3 DNA sequence: TGCGCCAGCAGCCACCCCTACGGGGGAGTGTACGAGCAGTACTTC.

The chain carries TRBV9 and TRBJ1-3; no reliable D call. The V gene's germline CDR1 is SGDLS and CDR2 YYNGEE. Deletions cut 4 bases from V and 0 bases from J, with 11 bases between. The CDR3 loop spans 15 amino acids. CDR3 in DNA: TGTGCCAGCAGCCCGCGACATGCCTCTGGAAACACCATATATTTT. Protein sequence: CASSPRHASGNTIYF.

This chain connects TRBV4-1 to TRBJ2-7; TRBD1 aligns across 7 bases. Germline values: CDR1 MGHRA, CDR2 YSYEKL. CDR3 size: 14 residues. The V and J ends lost 4 bases and 3 bases, in that order; junction bases with no gene match: 6. In DNA form, the CDR3 reads TGCGCCAGCAGCCTACGCGACAGGGACTACGAGCAGTACTTC. Translation gives CASSLRDRDYEQYF.

This chain connects TRBV7-8 to TRBJ1-5; the D is unclear. The CDR3 length is 14 residues. V was shortened by 6 bases and J by 1 base, with 10 bases between the two germline ends. Germline CDR1 and CDR2: SGHVS and FQNEAQ. As DNA, the CDR3 is TGTGCCAGCAGTCCTCGGGGAAGCAATCAGCCCCAGCATTTT. This gives the protein CASSPRGSNQPQHF.

The V call is TRBV4-1, the J call TRBJ2-5; TRBD2 agrees at 7 bases. There are 15 residues in the CDR3. Germline CDR1 is MGHRA and CDR2 is YSYEKL. The V gene end was trimmed by 4 bases and the J gene end by 4 bases; junction bases not matched to a gene: 9. Written as DNA, the CDR3 is TGCGCCAGCAGCCCGCGGGGAGGGTCCCTAGAGACCCAGTACTTC. Its protein is CASSPRGGSLETQYF.

This chain uses TRBV15 with TRBJ1-2; D possibly corresponds to TRBD1 (5 bases). The germline CDR1 and CDR2 sequences are LNHNV and YYDKDF (reference sequence). The CDR3 spans 13 residues. V shed 0 bases and J shed 10 bases, with 12 bases lying between them. The CDR3 DNA sequence: TGTGCCACCAGCAGAGATCTCTCAGGGTCCTACACCTTC. It encodes CATSRDLSGSYTF.

This clone has only one observation. CDR3 in amino acids: CASSLIGGILPYEQYF. CDR3 nucleotide sequence: TGTGCCAGCAGCTTAATTGGCGGGATTCTCCCCTACGAGCAGTACTTC. V gene TRBV7-9 combines with J gene TRBJ2-7; perhaps TRBD2 as D (6 bases). Germline CDR1 reads SEHNR; CDR2 reads FQNEAQ (reference sequence). CDR3 length: 16 residues. The V end lost 2 bases, the J end lost 2 bases, and 16 bases lay between the germline ends.

CDR3 sequence reads: CASSLGRGRGSYNEQFF. CDR3 sequence (DNA): TGTGCCAGCAGCTTGGGGCGCGGCAGGGGGTCCTACAATGAGCAGTTCTTC. The V call is TRBV7-9, the J call TRBJ2-1; 7 bases match TRBD1. CDR1 is SEHNR, CDR2 FQNEAQ, per germline (reference sequence). V lost 3 bases and J lost 1; bases outside the gene matches: 9. The CDR3 is 17 residues long.

The chain employs TRBV7-2 and TRBJ1-4, with 9 bases lining up with TRBD1. CDR1 SGHTA and CDR2 FQGNSA come from the germline V gene. The CDR3 is 14 residues long. V trimming: 6 bases; J trimming: 8 bases; junction bases outside the gene matches: 7. The DNA of the CDR3 is TGTGCCAGCAGACAGGGACAGGGTGGGGAAAAACTGTTTTTT. Translated: CASRQGQGGEKLFF.

The genes are TRBV4-1 and TRBJ1-2; D may be TRBD1 (5 bases). V was shortened by 1 base and J by 4 bases, with 13 bases between the two germline ends. Germline V CDR1 and CDR2: MGHRA, YSYEKL. CDR3 size: 15 residues. CDR3 in amino acids: CASSQVTGSPYGYTF. The CDR3 region has the DNA TGCGCCAGCAGCCAAGTTACAGGTAGCCCCTATGGCTACACCTTC.

This rearrangement joins TRBV2 to TRBJ1-6; maybe TRBD1 (5 bases). This CDR3 is built from 15 residues. With 7 bases removed from V and 9 bases from J, the gap between germline ends came to 19 bases. Looked up from germline, CDR1 is SNHLY and CDR2 is FYNNEI. The CDR3 protein is CASISDSPGGSPLHF. Written as DNA, the CDR3 is TGTGCCAGCATCAGCGACAGTCCCGGTGGTTCACCCCTCCACTTT.